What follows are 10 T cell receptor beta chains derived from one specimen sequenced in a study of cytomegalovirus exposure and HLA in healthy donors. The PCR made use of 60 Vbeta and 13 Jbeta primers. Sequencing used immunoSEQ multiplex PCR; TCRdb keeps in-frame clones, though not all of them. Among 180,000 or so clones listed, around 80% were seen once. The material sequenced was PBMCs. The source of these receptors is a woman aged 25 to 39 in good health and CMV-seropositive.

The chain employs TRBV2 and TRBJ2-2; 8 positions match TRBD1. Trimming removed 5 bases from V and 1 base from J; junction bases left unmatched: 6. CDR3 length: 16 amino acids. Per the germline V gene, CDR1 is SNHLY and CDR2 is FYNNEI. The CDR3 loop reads CASSLRQGMNTGELFF. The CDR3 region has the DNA TGTGCCAGCAGTTTGCGACAGGGGATGAACACCGGGGAGCTGTTTTTT.

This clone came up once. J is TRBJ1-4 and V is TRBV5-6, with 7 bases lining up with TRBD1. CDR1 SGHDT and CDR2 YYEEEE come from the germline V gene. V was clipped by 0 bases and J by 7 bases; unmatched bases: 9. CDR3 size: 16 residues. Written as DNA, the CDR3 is TGTGCCAGCAGCTTGGCCCGACAGGGATCGTTTGAAAAACTGTTTTTT. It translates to CASSLARQGSFEKLFF. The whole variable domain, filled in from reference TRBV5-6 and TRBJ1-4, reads DAGVTQSPTHLIKTRGQQVTLRCSPKSGHDTVSWYQQALGQGPQFIFQYYEEEERQRGNFPDRFSGHQFPNYSSELNVNALLLGDSALYLCASSLARQGSFEKLFFGSGTQLSVL.

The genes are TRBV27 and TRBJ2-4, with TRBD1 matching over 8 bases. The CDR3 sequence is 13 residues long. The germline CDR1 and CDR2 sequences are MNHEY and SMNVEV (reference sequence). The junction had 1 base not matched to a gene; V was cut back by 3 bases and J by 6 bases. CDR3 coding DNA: TGTGCCAGCAGTTTGACAGGGGTAAACATTCAGTACTTC. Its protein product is CASSLTGVNIQYF.

The chain's CDR3 is CASSTTSGTYEQYF. CDR3 DNA sequence: TGTGCCAGCAGCACTACTAGCGGCACCTACGAGCAGTACTTC. This chain joins TRBV11-2 and TRBJ2-7; TRBD2 aligns across 8 bases. V lost 5 bases and J lost 2; bases outside the gene matches: 5. CDR1 SGHAT and CDR2 FQNNGV come from the germline V gene. The CDR3 is 14 amino acids.

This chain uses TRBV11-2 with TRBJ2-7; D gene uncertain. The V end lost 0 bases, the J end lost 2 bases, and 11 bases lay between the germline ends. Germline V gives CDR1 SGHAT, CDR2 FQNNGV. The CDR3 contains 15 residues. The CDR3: CASSLEVSVAYEQYF. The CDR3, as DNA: TGTGCCAGCAGCTTAGAGGTCAGCGTCGCCTACGAGCAGTACTTC.

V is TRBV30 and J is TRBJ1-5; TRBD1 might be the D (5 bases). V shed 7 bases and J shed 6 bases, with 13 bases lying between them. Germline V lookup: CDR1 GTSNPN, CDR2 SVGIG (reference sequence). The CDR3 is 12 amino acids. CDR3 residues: CASGGQFQPQHF. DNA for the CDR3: TGTGCCTCCGGGGGTCAGTTTCAGCCCCAGCATTTT.

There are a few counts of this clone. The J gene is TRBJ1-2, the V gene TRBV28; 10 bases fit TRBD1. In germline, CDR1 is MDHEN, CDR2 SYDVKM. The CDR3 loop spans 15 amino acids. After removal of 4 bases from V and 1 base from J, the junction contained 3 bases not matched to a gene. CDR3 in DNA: TGTGCCAGCAGTTCGACAGGGGGCTATAACTATGGCTACACCTTC. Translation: CASSSTGGYNYGYTF.

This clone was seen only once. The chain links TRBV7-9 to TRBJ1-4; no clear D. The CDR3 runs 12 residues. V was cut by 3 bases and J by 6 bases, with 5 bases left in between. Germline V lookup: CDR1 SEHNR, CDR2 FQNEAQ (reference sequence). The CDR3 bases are TGTGCCAGCAGCTTCACTTATGAAAAACTGTTTTTT. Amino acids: CASSFTYEKLFF.

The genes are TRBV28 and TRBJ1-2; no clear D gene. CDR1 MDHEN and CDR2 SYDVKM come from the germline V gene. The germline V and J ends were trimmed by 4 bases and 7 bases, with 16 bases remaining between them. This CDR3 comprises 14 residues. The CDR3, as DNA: TGTGCCAGCAGTTCCACGTCGGGAAAGGGTGGCTACACCTTC. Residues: CASSSTSGKGGYTF.

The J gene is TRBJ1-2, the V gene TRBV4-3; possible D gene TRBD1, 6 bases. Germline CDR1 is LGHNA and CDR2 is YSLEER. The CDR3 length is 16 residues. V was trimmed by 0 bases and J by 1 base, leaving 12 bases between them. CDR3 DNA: TGCGCCAGCAGCCAAGAATACCAGGGGCGTAACTATGGCTACACCTTC. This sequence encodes CASSQEYQGRNYGYTF.